The rows below give T cell receptor beta chains drawn from one sample of a study of T cell responses to AZD1222 COVID-19 vaccine. Measured with immunoSEQ multiplex PCR; TCRdb has only the in-frame clones, and not every one. The sample lists approximately 150,000 clones, around 88% seen once, with about 3.4% in the top ten. The sequenced sample was peripheral blood, obtained on day 0 of MenACWY control vaccination. These receptors came from an adult in good health. Both conserved end residues are part of each CDR3. A D gene is named only where the DNA matches it firmly. Clone size is stated in some rows and not others, as once, few, many or a class when expanded.

v_call	d_call	j_call	cdr3_length	clone_size	cdr3_nt	cdr3_aa
TRBV11-2	.	TRBJ2-1	14	.	TGTGCCAGCAGGAATCCAGCGGGTAAGGGTGAGCAGTTCTTC	CASRNPAGKGEQFF
TRBV6-5	TRBD1	TRBJ1-2	15	.	TGTGCCAGCAGTCAGGGGGACAGGGGCTGGCGGGCTCTAACCTTC	CASSQGDRGWRALTF
TRBV7-9	.	TRBJ2-3	13	.	TGTGCCAGCAGCTTACTTACTGCGGATACGCAGTATTTT	CASSLLTADTQYF
TRBV6-5	.	TRBJ1-5	15	.	TGTGCCAGCAGTATCAGTCCCAATAGCAATCAGCCCCAGCATTTT	CASSISPNSNQPQHF
TRBV28	TRBD2	TRBJ2-7	14	.	TGTGCCAGCAGTGCCCAACTAGCGGGGAGGGAGCAGTACTTC	CASSAQLAGREQYF
TRBV18	.	TRBJ1-1	14	.	TGTGCCAGCTCCCCAGGGATCCAGAACACTGAAGCTTTCTTT	CASSPGIQNTEAFF
TRBV25-1	.	TRBJ2-1	13	once	TGTGCCAGCAGTGCTAACAGTCTGGGTGAGCAGTTCTTC	CASSANSLGEQFF
TRBV19	TRBD1	TRBJ1-5	17	once	TGTGCCACCGCTTATTCCCCCGACAGGGGGCGCGGGCAGCCCCAGCATTTT	CATAYSPDRGRGQPQHF
TRBV4-2	.	TRBJ2-3	15	.	TGTGCCAGCAGCCAAGATGCGGGCCGCACAGATACGCAGTATTTT	CASSQDAGRTDTQYF
TRBV5-1	.	TRBJ1-1	16	.	TGCGCCAGCAGCGCGTGGAGTGACATCCGGAACACTGAAGCTTTCTTT	CASSAWSDIRNTEAFF
TRBV10-2	TRBD2	TRBJ2-2	15	few	TGCGCCAGCAGTGAGGGACTAGGACCAGCCGGGGAGCTGTTTTTT	CASSEGLGPAGELFF
TRBV2	.	TRBJ1-1	12	.	TGTGCCAGCAGCTTACAGAACACTGAAGCTTTCTTT	CASSLQNTEAFF
TRBV10-3	TRBD2	TRBJ2-7	14	.	TGTGCCATCAATGCGGGAGAAAGAACTTACGAGCAGTACTTC	CAINAGERTYEQYF
TRBV6-6	.	TRBJ1-3	14	.	TGTGCCAGCAGGACGGGGGGGGCTGGAAACACCATATATTTT	CASRTGGAGNTIYF
TRBV7-9	TRBD1	TRBJ2-3	16	.	TGTGCCAGCAGGCCACCGGGACAGGGGACCGCAGATACGCAGTATTTT	CASRPPGQGTADTQYF
TRBV27	.	TRBJ2-1	15	.	TGTGCCAGCAGTTTAGGCAGCGGGTCCTACAATGAGCAGTTCTTC	CASSLGSGSYNEQFF
TRBV10-3	.	TRBJ1-1	16	.	TGTGCCATCAGTGAGATTAACCGAGCGTTGAACACTGAAGCTTTCTTT	CAISEINRALNTEAFF
TRBV7-2	.	TRBJ2-7	15	.	TGTGCCAGCAGCTTAGTTGGGGACGTAAGCTACGAGCAGTACTTC	CASSLVGDVSYEQYF
TRBV28	.	TRBJ2-7	12	.	TGTGCCAGCAGTTTATCGACCTACGAGCAGTACTTC	CASSLSTYEQYF
TRBV20-1	.	TRBJ1-1	10	.	TGCAGTGCCTGGGACGGTGAAGCTTTCTTT	CSAWDGEAFF